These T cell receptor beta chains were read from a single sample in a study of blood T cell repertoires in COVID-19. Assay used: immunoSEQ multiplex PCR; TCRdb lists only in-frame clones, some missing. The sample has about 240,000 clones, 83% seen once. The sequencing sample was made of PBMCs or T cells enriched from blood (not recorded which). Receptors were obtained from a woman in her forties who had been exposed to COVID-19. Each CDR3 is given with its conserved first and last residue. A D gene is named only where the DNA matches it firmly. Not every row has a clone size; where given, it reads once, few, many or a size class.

CDR3nt: TGTGCCAGCAGCTTAGGGAGCTCTGGAAACACCATATATTTT
CDR3aa: CASSLGSSGNTIYF
abundance: NA
d_gene: NA
j_gene: TRBJ1-3
v_gene: TRBV5-5

CDR3nt: TGTGCCAGCTCCCCGGACAGGAGCCAAGCTACAGATACGCAGTATTTT
CDR3aa: CASSPDRSQATDTQYF
abundance: NA
d_gene: TRBD1
j_gene: TRBJ2-3
v_gene: TRBV18

CDR3nt: TGTGCCAGCAGCCCCCGCAGGGGGCGAAGTTGGAATGAGCAGTTCTTC
CDR3aa: CASSPRRGRSWNEQFF
abundance: NA
d_gene: TRBD1
j_gene: TRBJ2-1
v_gene: TRBV6-2/TRBV6-3

CDR3nt: TGTGCCAGCAGTCCCCGACAGAACACTGAAGCTTTCTTT
CDR3aa: CASSPRQNTEAFF
abundance: NA
d_gene: NA
j_gene: TRBJ1-1
v_gene: TRBV6-2/TRBV6-3

CDR3nt: TGCGCCAGCAGCCGCGCGACTAGCCGTGCTAGCACAGATACGCAGTATTTT
CDR3aa: CASSRATSRASTDTQYF
abundance: few
d_gene: TRBD2
j_gene: TRBJ2-3
v_gene: TRBV4-3

CDR3nt: TGTGCCAGTAGGAACAGGGAGGGGACTGAAGCTTTCTTT
CDR3aa: CASRNREGTEAFF
abundance: few
d_gene: NA
j_gene: TRBJ1-1
v_gene: TRBV19

CDR3nt: TGCGCCAGCAGCACAGCTTCATATCATGGCTACACCTTC
CDR3aa: CASSTASYHGYTF
abundance: NA
d_gene: NA
j_gene: TRBJ1-2
v_gene: TRBV5-1

CDR3nt: TGCGCCAGCAGCCAAGAAGTACAGGGCACTGAAGCTTTCTTT
CDR3aa: CASSQEVQGTEAFF
abundance: NA
d_gene: NA
j_gene: TRBJ1-1
v_gene: TRBV4-1

CDR3nt: TGCGCCAGCAGCTTGGACCTACTAGCGGGGGGCCGTGGTGCGACAGATACGCAGTATTTT
CDR3aa: CASSLDLLAGGRGATDTQYF
abundance: NA
d_gene: TRBD2
j_gene: TRBJ2-3
v_gene: TRBV5-1

CDR3nt: TGCGCCAGCAGCTTGGAGGGGACTGTTGGAAACACCATATATTTT
CDR3aa: CASSLEGTVGNTIYF
abundance: NA
d_gene: NA
j_gene: TRBJ1-3
v_gene: TRBV5-1

CDR3nt: TGTGCCAGCAGTTATACAGGGTCCTACGAGCAGTACTTC
CDR3aa: CASSYTGSYEQYF
abundance: NA
d_gene: NA
j_gene: TRBJ2-7
v_gene: TRBV6-5

CDR3nt: TGTGCCAGCAGTTTAGCCCAGGGTGTAGGCACAGATACGCAGTATTTT
CDR3aa: CASSLAQGVGTDTQYF
abundance: NA
d_gene: NA
j_gene: TRBJ2-3
v_gene: TRBV28

CDR3nt: TGTGCCAGCTCCTACAACCGGGACAGGGGTAATGGCTACACCTTC
CDR3aa: CASSYNRDRGNGYTF
abundance: NA
d_gene: TRBD1
j_gene: TRBJ1-2
v_gene: TRBV27

CDR3nt: TGTGCCAGTAGCTCCCAGGGGGCTAACGGCTACACCTTC
CDR3aa: CASSSQGANGYTF
abundance: NA
d_gene: TRBD1
j_gene: TRBJ1-2
v_gene: TRBV19

CDR3nt: TGTGCCAGCAGCACAGGACAGGGGGTATTCGTCGGGGAGCTGTTTTTT
CDR3aa: CASSTGQGVFVGELFF
abundance: NA
d_gene: TRBD1
j_gene: TRBJ2-2
v_gene: TRBV11-3

CDR3nt: TGTGCCAGCCGTGGACAGGATAACTCTGGAAACACCATATATTTT
CDR3aa: CASRGQDNSGNTIYF
abundance: NA
d_gene: TRBD1
j_gene: TRBJ1-3
v_gene: TRBV18

CDR3nt: TGTGCCAGCAGGGCCGGGGGGGCCATTCTTGAGCAGTTCTTC
CDR3aa: CASRAGGAILEQFF
abundance: NA
d_gene: TRBD2
j_gene: TRBJ2-1
v_gene: TRBV13

CDR3nt: TGTGCCAGCTCACACCGGGACAGGGTGTATGGCTACACCTTC
CDR3aa: CASSHRDRVYGYTF
abundance: once
d_gene: TRBD1
j_gene: TRBJ1-2
v_gene: TRBV18

CDR3nt: TGCGCCAGCAGCTTGCAGCTAGCTCCGCAGGAGACCCAGTACTTC
CDR3aa: CASSLQLAPQETQYF
abundance: NA
d_gene: NA
j_gene: TRBJ2-5
v_gene: TRBV5-1

CDR3nt: TGCGCCAGCAGCCAAGATGGGCCCTCCAACACCGGGGAGCTGTTTTTT
CDR3aa: CASSQDGPSNTGELFF
abundance: NA
d_gene: NA
j_gene: TRBJ2-2
v_gene: TRBV4-3

CDR3nt: TGTGCCAGCTCACACGGACAGAGCACAGATACGCAGTATTTT
CDR3aa: CASSHGQSTDTQYF
abundance: NA
d_gene: NA
j_gene: TRBJ2-3
v_gene: TRBV18

CDR3nt: TGTGCCACCCAAGGGACTCCTGGGTATGAGCAGTTCTTC
CDR3aa: CATQGTPGYEQFF
abundance: many
d_gene: NA
j_gene: TRBJ2-1
v_gene: TRBV2

CDR3nt: TGCGCCAGCAGCCTGCCCTGGGGACAGGGTATCAACGAGCAGTACTTC
CDR3aa: CASSLPWGQGINEQYF
abundance: once
d_gene: TRBD1
j_gene: TRBJ2-7
v_gene: TRBV4-1

CDR3nt: TGTGCCAGCAGCCAAGGATGGGGGGGCAATCAGCCCCAGCATTTT
CDR3aa: CASSQGWGGNQPQHF
abundance: NA
d_gene: NA
j_gene: TRBJ1-5
v_gene: TRBV3-1/TRBV3-2

CDR3nt: TGTGCCAGCAGCTTAGATGAGGAAGGGGTCGGCTACACCTTC
CDR3aa: CASSLDEEGVGYTF
abundance: NA
d_gene: NA
j_gene: TRBJ1-2
v_gene: TRBV11-3

CDR3nt: TGTGCCAGCAGCCCGGACGGGGATAGCAATCAGCCCCAGCATTTT
CDR3aa: CASSPDGDSNQPQHF
abundance: NA
d_gene: NA
j_gene: TRBJ1-5
v_gene: TRBV5-6

CDR3nt: TGCGCCAGCAGTCCTCCGGGACAGAATTCACCCCTCCACTTT
CDR3aa: CASSPPGQNSPLHF
abundance: few
d_gene: TRBD1
j_gene: TRBJ1-6
v_gene: TRBV5-1

CDR3nt: TGTGCCAGCAGCCAGGACAGGGATCAGCCCCAGCATTTT
CDR3aa: CASSQDRDQPQHF
abundance: NA
d_gene: TRBD1
j_gene: TRBJ1-5
v_gene: TRBV5-6

CDR3nt: TGTGCCAGCATCCAAGGGACAGGGGTTAATTCACCCCTCCACTTT
CDR3aa: CASIQGTGVNSPLHF
abundance: NA
d_gene: TRBD1
j_gene: TRBJ1-6
v_gene: TRBV2

CDR3nt: TGTGCCAGCAGCACTGGACAGGGATCCACCGGGGAGCTGTTTTTT
CDR3aa: CASSTGQGSTGELFF
abundance: NA
d_gene: TRBD1
j_gene: TRBJ2-2
v_gene: TRBV7-7

CDR3nt: TGTGCCAGTAGTATATCTAGCGGGGGGTCCACCCATGAGCAGTTCTTC
CDR3aa: CASSISSGGSTHEQFF
abundance: NA
d_gene: TRBD2
j_gene: TRBJ2-1
v_gene: TRBV19

CDR3nt: TGTGCCAGCCAACAGACGATCACTGAAGCTTTCTTT
CDR3aa: CASQQTITEAFF
abundance: NA
d_gene: NA
j_gene: TRBJ1-1
v_gene: TRBV12-3/TRBV12-4

CDR3nt: TGTGCCAGCAGTTTATCAGGACAGTCCTACGAGCAGTACTTC
CDR3aa: CASSLSGQSYEQYF
abundance: NA
d_gene: NA
j_gene: TRBJ2-7
v_gene: TRBV27

CDR3nt: TGTGCAAATCACCGGCCGGGAGGCTACACCTTC
CDR3aa: CANHRPGGYTF
abundance: NA
d_gene: NA
j_gene: TRBJ1-2
v_gene: TRBV7-2

CDR3nt: TGCGCCAGCAGCCATCCTTCTAGCGGGGGGAGGTACGAGCAGTACTTC
CDR3aa: CASSHPSSGGRYEQYF
abundance: NA
d_gene: TRBD2
j_gene: TRBJ2-7
v_gene: TRBV5-1

CDR3nt: TGTGCCAGCAGCGCCAGGGAGGAGGGGGAAGCTTTCTTT
CDR3aa: CASSAREEGEAFF
abundance: NA
d_gene: NA
j_gene: TRBJ1-1
v_gene: TRBV9

CDR3nt: TGTGCCAGCAGCCTAATGGTTTCGCACACTGAAGCTTTCTTT
CDR3aa: CASSLMVSHTEAFF
abundance: NA
d_gene: NA
j_gene: TRBJ1-1
v_gene: TRBV6-5

CDR3nt: TGTGCCAGCGGAACGGGACAAACCTACGAGCAGTACTTC
CDR3aa: CASGTGQTYEQYF
abundance: NA
d_gene: NA
j_gene: TRBJ2-7
v_gene: TRBV6-5

CDR3nt: TGTGCCAGCAGCTTAGCGCTGCCGGGACCCGGGGGCACTGAAGCTTTCTTT
CDR3aa: CASSLALPGPGGTEAFF
abundance: NA
d_gene: NA
j_gene: TRBJ1-1
v_gene: TRBV11-1

CDR3nt: TGTGCCATCAGTGAGAACGGGGTTGAAGCTTTCTTT
CDR3aa: CAISENGVEAFF
abundance: NA
d_gene: NA
j_gene: TRBJ1-1
v_gene: TRBV10-3

CDR3nt: TGCGCCAGCAGCCAGATGACTAGCGCGTCAGGGGGAGAGACCCAGTACTTC
CDR3aa: CASSQMTSASGGETQYF
abundance: large
d_gene: NA
j_gene: TRBJ2-5
v_gene: TRBV4-3

CDR3nt: TGCACCAGCAGCCAATCTAGCGGGGGGGCCGACACCGGGGAGCTGTTTTTT
CDR3aa: CTSSQSSGGADTGELFF
abundance: NA
d_gene: NA
j_gene: TRBJ2-2
v_gene: TRBV1

CDR3nt: TGCGCCAGCAGCCAAGGTGTGGGGACAGGCAACACCGGGGAGCTGTTTTTT
CDR3aa: CASSQGVGTGNTGELFF
abundance: NA
d_gene: TRBD1
j_gene: TRBJ2-2
v_gene: TRBV4-1

CDR3nt: TGTGCCAGAGACTCCGGGACAAGATTTTTTGAAGCTTTCTTT
CDR3aa: CARDSGTRFFEAFF
abundance: NA
d_gene: NA
j_gene: TRBJ1-1
v_gene: TRBV21-1

CDR3nt: TGTGCCAGCAGCTTATTCGGGGGTGAGGCTTTCTTT
CDR3aa: CASSLFGGEAFF
abundance: NA
d_gene: NA
j_gene: TRBJ1-1
v_gene: TRBV5-6

CDR3nt: TGTGCCAGCAGTTCCCCCCCGACTAGCGGGGGGGTTGTTTACGAGCAGTACTTC
CDR3aa: CASSSPPTSGGVVYEQYF
abundance: few
d_gene: TRBD2
j_gene: TRBJ2-7
v_gene: TRBV28

CDR3nt: TGTGCCAGCACCTTAACAGGGGGCCGAACTGAAGCTTTCTTT
CDR3aa: CASTLTGGRTEAFF
abundance: NA
d_gene: TRBD1
j_gene: TRBJ1-1
v_gene: TRBV11-2

CDR3nt: TGTGCCAGTGGGACAGGGGGCTCTGGAAACACCATATATTTT
CDR3aa: CASGTGGSGNTIYF
abundance: NA
d_gene: TRBD1
j_gene: TRBJ1-3
v_gene: TRBV19

CDR3nt: TGTGCCAGTAGTATTCCCCAGGGACAGGGAGATGATGGCTACACCTTC
CDR3aa: CASSIPQGQGDDGYTF
abundance: NA
d_gene: TRBD1
j_gene: TRBJ1-2
v_gene: TRBV19

CDR3nt: TGTGCCAGTAGTCCACAGCAGAACACTGAAGCTTTCTTT
CDR3aa: CASSPQQNTEAFF
abundance: few
d_gene: NA
j_gene: TRBJ1-1
v_gene: TRBV19

CDR3nt: TGTGCCAGCAGTTTATATTCCGGCGGGAAGACCCAGTACTTC
CDR3aa: CASSLYSGGKTQYF
abundance: once
d_gene: NA
j_gene: TRBJ2-5
v_gene: TRBV27

CDR3nt: TGTGCCAGCAGTCCACAGGGGGGACAGGGGTTGAACACTGAAGCTTTCTTT
CDR3aa: CASSPQGGQGLNTEAFF
abundance: NA
d_gene: TRBD1
j_gene: TRBJ1-1
v_gene: TRBV6-6

CDR3nt: TGTGCCAGCAGCTTGTCCGGGGGGCCCTACAATGAGCAGTTCTTC
CDR3aa: CASSLSGGPYNEQFF
abundance: NA
d_gene: NA
j_gene: TRBJ2-1
v_gene: TRBV5-6

CDR3nt: TGTGCCAGCAGCGCCTTCTGGGCAGGGTCGAACACTGAAGCTTTCTTT
CDR3aa: CASSAFWAGSNTEAFF
abundance: NA
d_gene: NA
j_gene: TRBJ1-1
v_gene: TRBV7-9